This TCR beta chain derives from a study of identical twins. Study conclusions and caveats: Those out-of-frame alpha sequences shared by twins showed an excess of low generation probability. Reduced insertions were recorded for abundant cord blood beta clonotypes, with no such pattern in memory repertoires.

All donors comprised healthy Caucasians. The CDR3 is 11 residues long. Germline V gene data show CDR1 as SNHLY and CDR2 as FYNNEI. Trimming shortened V by 6 bases and J by 7 bases, and 6 bases separated the two germline ends. The authors used template switching to add a universal primer site and gave cDNA unique molecular identifiers. TCRdb processed the 5' RACE reads anew with MiXCR; each CDR3 protein has one entry. This sample has around 200,000 distinct CDR3 sequences, with 9.4% found just once. This clonotype came up a few times. Its antigen is currently unknown. Input material: memory (CD45RO+) T cells sorted from blood. The clonotype was recovered from a woman aged 18 to 35 in good health. The chain carries TRBV2 and TRBJ2-2; D gene unclear. The chain's CDR3 is CASRGIGELFF. Written as DNA, the CDR3 is TGTGCCAGCAGAGGGATCGGGGAGCTGTTTTTT.